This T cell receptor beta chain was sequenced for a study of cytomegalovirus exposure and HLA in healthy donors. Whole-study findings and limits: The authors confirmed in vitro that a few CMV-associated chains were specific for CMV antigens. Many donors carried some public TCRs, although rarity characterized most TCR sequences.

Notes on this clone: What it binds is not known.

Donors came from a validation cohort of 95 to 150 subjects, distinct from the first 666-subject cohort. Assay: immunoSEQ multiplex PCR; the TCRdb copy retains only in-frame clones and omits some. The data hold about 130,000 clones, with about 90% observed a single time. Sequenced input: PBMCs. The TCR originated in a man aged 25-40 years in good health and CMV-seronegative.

The CDR3 DNA follows: TGTGCCAGCACTCATGTGGCTCCTCTCCCGGAGACCCAGTACTTC. Its protein is CASTHVAPLPETQYF. The J gene is TRBJ2-5, the V gene TRBV28; D gene ambiguous. V gave up 7 bases and J gave up 5 bases, with 20 bases separating them. CDR1 is MDHEN and CDR2 is SYDVKM in the germline V gene. The CDR3 covers 15 residues.